These 2 T cell receptor beta chains were sequenced from one sample in a study of cytotoxic CD8 clonotypes in ibrutinib-treated CLL. Using immunoSEQ multiplex PCR, the repertoire was profiled, and TCRdb retains in-frame clones only, with some absent. The profile shows roughly 56,000 clones, roughly 70% of them singletons. Source: PBMCs, taken after 12 months of ibrutinib treatment. Source of these receptors: a human donor with chronic lymphocytic leukemia.

The chain combines TRBV28 with TRBJ2-2; no clear D gene. CDR3 length: 14 residues. Germline CDR1 reads MDHEN; CDR2 reads SYDVKM. V lost 6 bases and J lost 0, with 8 bases in between. The CDR3 region is CASSSGPNTGELFF. DNA of the CDR3: TGTGCCAGCAGCTCCGGACCGAACACCGGGGAGCTGTTTTTT.

This chain links TRBV5-1 with TRBJ2-1; tentatively, D is TRBD1 (5 bases). The germline gives CDR1 SGHRS, CDR2 YFSETQ. This CDR3 has 14 amino acids. Trimming took 0 bases from V and 5 from J, leaving 9 bases between them. The CDR3 nucleotides read TGCGCCAGCAGCTTGGGGCAGGGTAACAATGAGCAGTTCTTC. Its protein product is CASSLGQGNNEQFF.